Following are 27 T cell receptor beta chains from one sample sequenced in a study of shared T cell receptors in the human thymus. TCRdb's table, derived via immunoSEQ multiplex PCR, lists solely in-frame clones and lacks some. The table records 500,000 to 750,000 clones, roughly 90% of them present only once. These data are also associated with another study on human thymus T cells.

Sequencing was done on a sample of thymocytes. These receptors were taken from a boy younger than two with a congenital heart defect.

The chain carries TRBV4-1 and TRBJ2-3; 7 positions agree with TRBD2. Trimming removed 0 bases from V and 2 bases from J; junction bases left unmatched: 14. Looked up from germline, CDR1 is MGHRA and CDR2 is YSYEKL. The CDR3 is 19 amino acids. The CDR3 reads CASSQDRVGAGVVTDTQYF. The DNA of the CDR3 is TGCGCCAGCAGCCAAGATAGAGTTGGGGCGGGAGTAGTCACAGATACGCAGTATTTT.

The rearrangement links TRBV11-2 to TRBJ2-1; 8 nucleotides align to TRBD1. The J segment lost 9 bases and the V segment lost 5 bases, leaving 6 bases of the junction unmatched. There are 13 residues in the CDR3. Germline lookup yields CDR1 SGHAT and CDR2 FQNNGV. The CDR3 reads CASSPDRGGEQFF. The CDR3 coding sequence is TGTGCCAGCAGCCCCGACAGGGGTGGTGAGCAGTTCTTC.

This chain joins TRBV4-2 and TRBJ2-2, with TRBD2 as a possible D gene (6 bases). The V gene's germline CDR1 is LGHNA and CDR2 YNFKEQ. V lost 1 base, J lost 9 bases, and 27 bases lay in between. The CDR3 covers 19 residues. The CDR3 reads CASSQAPDYKEENGRELFF. CDR3 bases: TGTGCCAGCAGCCAAGCCCCGGACTACAAGGAGGAAAATGGGAGGGAGCTGTTTTTT.

Concerning this clone: Additional DNA sequences in this sample encode the identical CDR3. The chain is built from TRBV28 and TRBJ2-7; D may be TRBD2 (6 bases). Germline V gives CDR1 MDHEN, CDR2 SYDVKM. Trimming shortened V by 6 bases and J by 3 bases, and 9 bases separated the two germline ends. The CDR3 sequence is 12 residues long. Here the CDR3 DNA reads TGTGCCAGCAGGGGGGGAGTCTACGAGCAGTACTTC. Its protein is CASRGGVYEQYF.

This chain uses TRBV5-4 with TRBJ2-7; TRBD2 aligns across 11 bases. CDR3 size: 13 residues. Trimming cost V 5 bases and J 6 bases; bases outside gene matches: 4. Germline V CDR1 and CDR2: SGHNT, YYREEE (reference sequence). In DNA, the CDR3 is TGTGCCAGCAGGGGCACTAGCGGGAGCGAGCAGTACTTC. Its protein is CASRGTSGSEQYF.

The J gene is TRBJ2-7, the V gene TRBV6-4, with D perhaps matching TRBD2 (5 bases). The CDR3 consists of 19 residues. V was pared by 0 bases and J by 3 bases, with 24 bases between. The V gene's germline CDR1 is MRHNA and CDR2 SNTAGT. CDR3 protein: CASSDSTPTGPARGYEQYF. As DNA, the CDR3 is TGTGCCAGCAGTGACTCGACCCCGACGGGTCCAGCACGGGGCTACGAGCAGTACTTC.

The J gene is TRBJ1-1, the V gene TRBV18, with D possibly TRBD1 on 5 matching bases. This CDR3 comprises 14 residues. Germline-derived CDR1 and CDR2 are KGHSH and LQKENI. V lost 3 bases to trimming and J lost 2 bases, with 10 bases between them. CDR3 residues: CASSPPGPNTEAFF. In nucleotides, the CDR3 is TGTGCCAGCTCACCGCCAGGGCCCAACACTGAAGCTTTCTTT. Looking up the rest from reference TRBV18 and TRBJ1-1 gives the full variable domain: NAGVMQNPRHLVRRRGQEARLRCSPMKGHSHVYWYRQLPEEGLKFMVYLQKENIIDESGMPKERFSAEFPKEGPSILRIQQVVRGDSAAYFCASSPPGPNTEAFFGQGTRLTVV.

This rearrangement joins TRBV9 to TRBJ1-2; TRBD1 is a possible D gene (5 bases). The ends were cut back, 0 bases at V and 4 bases at J, with 7 bases in the middle. This CDR3 comprises 13 residues. Germline-derived CDR1 and CDR2 are SGDLS and YYNGEE. CDR3 coding DNA: TGTGCCAGCAGCGTAGGGACAAGCTATGGCTACACCTTC. This sequence encodes CASSVGTSYGYTF.

The chain recombines TRBV4-3 with TRBJ1-4; 10 bases are a match to TRBD1. The CDR3 spans 15 residues. Germline V gene data show CDR1 as LGHNA and CDR2 as YSLEER. V was clipped by 5 bases and J by 8 bases; unmatched bases: 8. Here the CDR3 DNA reads TGCGCCAGCAGCACACGACAGGGGGCGAGGGAAAAACTGTTTTTT. Encoded protein: CASSTRQGAREKLFF.

V and J are TRBV28 and TRBJ2-7, with TRBD2 identical over 15 bases. The CDR3 covers 17 residues. In germline, CDR1 is MDHEN, CDR2 SYDVKM. The V gene end was trimmed by 5 bases and the J gene end by 4 bases; junction bases not matched to a gene: 9. The CDR3 DNA is TGTGCCAGCAGTCCTCCGGGACTAGCGGGAGGTAGGTACGAGCAGTACTTC. Its protein product is CASSPPGLAGGRYEQYF. The variable domain in full, completed from reference TRBV28 and TRBJ2-7, reads DVKVTQSSRYLVKRTGEKVFLECVQDMDHENMFWYRQDPGLGLRLIYFSYDVKMKEKGDIPEGYSVSREKKERFSLILESASTNQTSMYLCASSPPGLAGGRYEQYFGPGTRLTVT.

The sample holds a few counts of this clone. The rearrangement uses TRBV7-2 and TRBJ2-1; D is ambiguous. V dropped 2 bases and J dropped 0 bases, with 11 bases sitting between them. CDR1 SGHTA and CDR2 FQGNSA come from the germline V gene. The CDR3 has 16 residues. The CDR3 DNA follows: TGTGCCAGCAGCTTACGTGACGGGTCCTCCTACAATGAGCAGTTCTTC. Its protein is CASSLRDGSSYNEQFF. Filled out from reference TRBV7-2 and TRBJ2-1, the complete variable domain reads GAGVSQSPSNKVTEKGKDVELRCDPISGHTALYWYRQSLGQGLEFLIYFQGNSAPDKSGLPSDRFSAERTGGSVSTLTIQRTQQEDSAVYLCASSLRDGSSYNEQFFGPGTRLTVL.

This sequence joins TRBV2 and TRBJ2-7; 7 bases align to TRBD1. Germline trimming cut 6 bases from V and 1 base from J; bases unmatched to any gene: 9. The germline gives CDR1 SNHLY, CDR2 FYNNEI. The CDR3 length is 15 residues. The CDR3 here is CASSGSPGGSYEQYF. The DNA for the CDR3 is TGTGCCAGCAGCGGAAGCCCAGGGGGTTCCTACGAGCAGTACTTC.

This chain connects TRBV27 to TRBJ2-7; D may be TRBD1 (6 bases). Germline V gives CDR1 MNHEY, CDR2 SMNVEV (reference sequence). The CDR3 sequence is 16 residues long. Deletions cut 7 bases from V and 4 bases from J, with 23 bases between. CDR3: CASNPMSTGHPYEQYF. In DNA form, the CDR3 reads TGTGCCAGCAACCCTATGTCGACGGGACACCCTTACGAGCAGTACTTC.

This clone was recorded only once. J is TRBJ1-2 and V is TRBV6-5; no firm D call. The CDR3 runs to 13 residues. Germline V gene lookup returns CDR1 MNHEY and CDR2 SVGAGI. Trimming took off 7 bases at V and 3 bases at J, with 12 bases between the two ends. The CDR3 region is CASTNGDYYGYTF. In DNA form, the CDR3 reads TGTGCCAGCACCAACGGGGATTACTATGGCTACACCTTC.

V is TRBV18 and J is TRBJ2-7; 11 bases are a match to TRBD2. The CDR3 is 18 residues long. Germline-derived CDR1 and CDR2 are KGHSH and LQKENI. Trimming removed 5 bases from V and 7 bases from J; junction bases left unmatched: 19. In DNA form, the CDR3 reads TGTGCCAGCTCAAATCCTCGAAAAGGTACTAGCGGGAGCAAAGAGCAGTACTTC. Residues: CASSNPRKGTSGSKEQYF. Filled out from reference TRBV18 and TRBJ2-7, the complete variable domain reads NAGVMQNPRHLVRRRGQEARLRCSPMKGHSHVYWYRQLPEEGLKFMVYLQKENIIDESGMPKERFSAEFPKEGPSILRIQQVVRGDSAAYFCASSNPRKGTSGSKEQYFGPGTRLTVT.

This clone occurred a few times. This chain connects TRBV28 to TRBJ1-4, with 7 positions matching TRBD1. Germline CDR1 and CDR2: MDHEN and SYDVKM. The CDR3 has 13 amino acids. Germline trimming cut 6 bases from V and 5 bases from J; bases unmatched to any gene: 3. CDR3 region: CASRTGTNEKLFF. The CDR3 coding sequence is TGTGCCAGCAGGACAGGGACCAATGAAAAACTGTTTTTT. Drawing the rest from reference TRBV28 and TRBJ1-4, the complete variable domain is DVKVTQSSRYLVKRTGEKVFLECVQDMDHENMFWYRQDPGLGLRLIYFSYDVKMKEKGDIPEGYSVSREKKERFSLILESASTNQTSMYLCASRTGTNEKLFFGSGTQLSVL.

This sequence joins TRBV25-1 and TRBJ2-4, with a possible D match to TRBD1 (5 bases). The CDR3 covers 17 residues. Between the trimmed V and J ends, which lost 1 base and 0 bases, there was a span of 13 bases. Germline V CDR1 and CDR2: MGHDK, SYGVNS. CDR3 in amino acids: CASSEFDSALAKNIQYF. In nucleotides, the CDR3 is TGTGCCAGCAGTGAATTCGACAGCGCTCTAGCCAAAAACATTCAGTACTTC.

The V gene is TRBV7-2, the J gene TRBJ2-7; 10 bases fit TRBD2. Germline assignment: CDR1 SGHTA and CDR2 FQGNSA. The CDR3 is made up of 17 amino acids. The ends lost 5 bases at V and 0 bases at J; junction bases unmatched: 10. The DNA of the CDR3 is TGTGCCAGCAGCACAAGCGGGAGGGTGGGGCTCTCCTACGAGCAGTACTTC. Protein sequence: CASSTSGRVGLSYEQYF. Based on the CDR3 plus reference TRBV7-2 and TRBJ2-7, the full variable domain is GAGVSQSPSNKVTEKGKDVELRCDPISGHTALYWYRQSLGQGLEFLIYFQGNSAPDKSGLPSDRFSAERTGGSVSTLTIQRTQQEDSAVYLCASSTSGRVGLSYEQYFGPGTRLTVT.

The chain links TRBV12-5 to TRBJ2-7; 7 nucleotides line up with TRBD2. In germline, CDR1 is LGHNT, CDR2 FRNRAP. This CDR3 is 15 amino acids long. J lost 4 bases, V lost 7 bases, and 13 bases had no gene match. CDR3 sequence (DNA): TGTGCTAGTGCCAATTATGGGGGAGGGCCTTACGAGCAGTACTTC. It translates to CASANYGGGPYEQYF.

The CDR3 sequence is CASSTRRASVEQFF. CDR3 bases: TGTGCCAGTAGTACTAGGAGGGCCTCGGTTGAGCAGTTCTTC. The chain couples TRBV19 to TRBJ2-1, with D possibly being TRBD2 (6 bases). V was pared by 4 bases and J by 9 bases, with 16 bases between. This CDR3 contains 14 residues. From germline, CDR1 is LNHDA and CDR2 SQIVND (reference sequence).

V gene TRBV28 combines with J gene TRBJ1-1; 8 positions agree with TRBD1. This CDR3 has 15 amino acids. Losses at the gene ends were 2 bases for V and 6 bases for J; bases not matched to a gene: 8. The germline V gene encodes CDR1 MDHEN and CDR2 SYDVKM. The CDR3 DNA reads as TGTGCCAGCAGTTTAAACGGACAGGGAATCGCTGAAGCTTTCTTT. Its protein product is CASSLNGQGIAEAFF.

Only one count was recorded for this clone. The J gene is TRBJ2-5, the V gene TRBV7-2; D gene unclear. From germline, CDR1 is SGHTA and CDR2 FQGNSA. V was pared by 1 base and J by 5 bases, with 11 bases between. The CDR3 is 14 residues long. CDR3 protein: CASSLVGGSETQYF. The DNA of the CDR3 is TGTGCCAGCAGCTTAGTTGGCGGTTCGGAGACCCAGTACTTC.

This rearrangement joins TRBV19 to TRBJ1-5; D might be TRBD1 (5 bases). Germline-derived CDR1 and CDR2 are LNHDA and SQIVND (reference sequence). Trimming left V 1 base short and J 6 bases short, with 10 bases between. This CDR3 is built from 14 residues. The CDR3 reads CASSIGGGSQPQHF. In DNA, the CDR3 is TGTGCCAGTAGTATAGGCGGGGGTAGTCAGCCCCAGCATTTT. The variable domain in full, with the rest retrieved from reference TRBV19 and TRBJ1-5, is DGGITQSPKYLFRKEGQNVTLSCEQNLNHDAMYWYRQDPGQGLRLIYYSQIVNDFQKGDIAEGYSVSREKKESFPLTVTSAQKNPTAFYLCASSIGGGSQPQHFGDGTRLSIL.

The J gene is TRBJ2-1, the V gene TRBV29-1; 7 bases match TRBD2. Trimming took 7 bases from V and 5 from J; bases not matched to a gene: 5. CDR3 length equals 12 residues. Germline V gene sequence: CDR1 SQVTM, CDR2 ANQGSEA. CDR3 sequence (DNA): TGCAGCGCAAGCGGGACCCACAATGAGCAGTTCTTC. It translates to CSASGTHNEQFF.

The chain combines TRBV6-5 with TRBJ1-2; D remains ambiguous. The length of the CDR3 is 13 residues. The V gene's germline CDR1 is MNHEY and CDR2 SVGAGI. V lost 6 bases and J lost 7, with 15 bases in between. The CDR3 coding sequence is TGTGCCAGCAGCCGACGGACGGGAGGTGGCTACACCTTC. Its protein is CASSRRTGGGYTF.

This clone was recorded only once. The rearrangement links TRBV18 to TRBJ2-4, with a tentative D call TRBD1 (5 bases). The V gene's germline CDR1 is KGHSH and CDR2 LQKENI. This CDR3 is 18 amino acids long. V lost 6 bases and J lost 0, with 21 bases in between. The CDR3 loop reads CASSLIGDSRGAKNIQYF. The CDR3 DNA reads TGTGCCAGCTCCCTGATTGGAGATTCTAGGGGAGCCAAAAACATTCAGTACTTC.

The chain recombines TRBV9 with TRBJ1-1; 7 nucleotides line up with TRBD1. V lost 3 bases, J lost 5 bases, and 10 bases stayed unmatched. The CDR3 extends over 15 amino acids. Germline V lookup: CDR1 SGDLS, CDR2 YYNGEE. The DNA of the CDR3 is TGTGCCAGCAGCGGTACCGGGACAGATTTGACTGAAGCTTTCTTT. Translating gives CASSGTGTDLTEAFF.